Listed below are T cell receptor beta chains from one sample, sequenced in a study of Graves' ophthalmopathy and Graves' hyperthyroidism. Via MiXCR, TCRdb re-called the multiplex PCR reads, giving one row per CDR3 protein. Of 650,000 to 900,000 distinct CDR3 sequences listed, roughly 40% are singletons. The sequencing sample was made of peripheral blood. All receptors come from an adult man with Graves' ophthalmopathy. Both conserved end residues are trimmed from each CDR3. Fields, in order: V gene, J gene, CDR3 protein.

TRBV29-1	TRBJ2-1	SVEFPGANEQF
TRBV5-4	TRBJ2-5	ASSLAGSKETQY
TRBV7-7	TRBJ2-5	ASSPGTGEETQY
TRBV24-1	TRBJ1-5	ASSLFAGGNQPQH
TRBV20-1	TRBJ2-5	SAPPRSLGETQY
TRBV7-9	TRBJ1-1	ASSGQQGRNTEAF
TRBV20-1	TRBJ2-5	SAPPGPFETQY
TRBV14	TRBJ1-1	ASIKLRDRASRDTEAF
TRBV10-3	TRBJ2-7	ASSPGLASYEQY
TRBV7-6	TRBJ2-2	ASSPTSGDTGELF
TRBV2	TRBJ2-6	ASNPSSGANVLT
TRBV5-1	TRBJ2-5	ASSSDGTGGRGTQY
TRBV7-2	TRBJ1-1	ASSLEASTHSRNTEAF
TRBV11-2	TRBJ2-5	ASSLGGGAYETQY
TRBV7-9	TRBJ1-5	ASSQGRGGQQPQH
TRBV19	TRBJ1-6	ASMTKVGRYNSPLH
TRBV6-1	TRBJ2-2	ASSYLGPPTSGELF
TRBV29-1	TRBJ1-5	AWSPRYSNQPQH
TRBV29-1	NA	SVEQSGTGRDEQF
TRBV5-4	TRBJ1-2	ASSRPGQGFNYGYT
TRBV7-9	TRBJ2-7	ASSQVGPMTVYEQY
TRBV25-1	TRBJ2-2	ASIHTGGAGRSGELF
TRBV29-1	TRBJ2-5	SVQGQGNQETQY
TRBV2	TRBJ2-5	ASRRPDQETQY
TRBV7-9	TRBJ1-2	ASRPGQVNYGYT
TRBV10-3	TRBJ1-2	AISAATGGAGGYT
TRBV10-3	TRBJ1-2	ASMDTDRSLYGYT
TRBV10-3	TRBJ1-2	ASSLSLMGGYGYT
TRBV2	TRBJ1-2	ASKGTNYGYT
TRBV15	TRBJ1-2	ATSREGAFGYT
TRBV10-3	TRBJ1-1	AISGQIILNTEAF